These 3 T cell receptor beta chains were all obtained from the same sample, sequenced in a study of T cells in Graves' hyperthyroidism and ophthalmopathy. Amplification of TCR beta CDR3 regions used RNA as the template. HTBI primers were employed in a first-round RT-PCR of the TCR CDR3. TCRdb passed the multiplex PCR reads through MiXCR, listing each CDR3 protein once. The data contain about half a million distinct CDR3 sequences, about 20% of them singletons. Sequencing was carried out using blood. These receptors were taken from a woman in her seventies with Graves' ophthalmopathy.

This clonotype was observed a few times. The chain combines TRBV6-2 or TRBV6-3 with TRBJ2-7; D is possibly TRBD2 (6 bases). V was shortened by 0 bases and J by 5 bases, with 23 bases between the two germline ends. The CDR3 is made up of 18 amino acids. Germline CDR1 reads MNHEY; CDR2 reads SVGEGT. CDR3 DNA: TGTGCCAGCAGTTACTCGATGTCGGGACTTTCTTATCGGAACGAGCAGTACTTC. Its translation: CASSYSMSGLSYRNEQYF.

Concerning this clonotype itself: This sequence may be a read error, since a much larger clone differs from it by one base. The chain is built from TRBV12-3 or TRBV12-4 and TRBJ2-1; 9 nucleotides align to TRBD1. V trimming: 3 bases; J trimming: 1 base; junction bases outside the gene matches: 4. CDR3 size: 16 residues. The CDR3 loop reads CASSLGQGRSYNEQFF. The CDR3 bases are TGTGCCAGCAGTTTGGGACAGGGCCGATCCTACAATGAGCAGTTCTTC.

This clonotype has more than one count but fewer than ten. The chain is built from TRBV10-1 and TRBJ2-6; D ambiguous. Deletions cut 0 bases from V and 0 bases from J, with 6 bases between. CDR3 size: 16 residues. Germline-derived CDR1 and CDR2 are WNHNN and SYGVQD (reference sequence). The CDR3 here is CASSESMGSGANVLTF. Written as DNA, the CDR3 is TGCGCCAGCAGTGAGTCGATGGGCTCTGGGGCCAACGTCCTGACTTTC.